The TCR beta chain described here comes from a study of blood T cell repertoires in COVID-19 (dated by TCRdb to 2018 to 2020). In the study overall: Samples covering the acute and convalescent phases of COVID-19 were provided by collaborators in the United States, Italy and Spain. The prospective study material was composed of cDNA or gDNA derived from T cells, B-cell-depleted T cells, or PBMCs. Deeply sampled blood TCRbeta repertoires from subjects exposed to, actively infected with, or recovered from COVID-19 were included in the dataset. The repertoires were released in a freely available public database meant as a resource for research on the immune response to SARS-CoV-2. Samples came from the ongoing ImmuneRACE study (first 160 participants) plus 1,254 subjects from 6 global collaborators. The sample metadata nearly always contained a de-identified subject ID, COVID-19 status, age in years and sex. Where HLA class I and class II types were available, the types were taken from metadata supplied by the sample provider, not from assay-based typing.

TCRbeta CDR3 regions were amplified from genomic DNA using the immunoSEQ Assay, a bias-controlled multiplex PCR. Processing in the source paper ran as follows. Within the assay, amplification of reference gene primers was used to estimate how many nucleated cells each sample contained. Sequence reads were collapsed and filtered to measure the absolute abundance of every unique TCRbeta CDR3 rearrangement. For each sample, productive Simpson clonality was calculated as the square root of Simpson's diversity index over productive rearrangements. In its TCRdb copy, this immuneACCESS table keeps in-frame sequences only and misses some clones. Where compared with another copy, unresolved V genes explain less than half of these, and the others have no known cause. V and J calls and clone size are as listed in that table; D and trimming were resolved from the DNA. This sample holds approximately 180,000 clones; 80% to 90% were observed only once. Together, the top ten hold approximately 2.7% of the sample.

The paper's findings and limits, for the study overall: The quantity of clinical and demographic metadata differed by source and by participant and was supplied without curation.

Each collaborating institution followed its own protocols to collect whole blood in K2EDTA tubes. For TCRbeta analysis, collaborators shipped samples as frozen whole blood, isolated PBMCs, or DNA extracted from either of those sample types. Points on this clone: Its antigen has not been determined. No much larger clone exists at a distance of one base, and base qualities are not known.

Material for sequencing was peripheral blood. The TCR was taken from a man aged 35-49 years with active or convalescent COVID-19.

The CDR3 protein sequence reads: CASSSRTGASGNTIYF. In nucleotide form, the sequence is TGTGCCAGCAGTTCGCGGACAGGGGCTTCTGGAAACACCATATATTTT. The chain is encoded by TRBV6-6 joined to TRBJ1-3, with 9 bases in between that match TRBD1. The germline V end is reduced by 4 bases and the J end by 1 base; junction bases left unmatched: 5. Via the germline V gene (reference sequence), CDR1 is MNHNY and CDR2 SVGAGI. Taken from cysteine to phenylalanine, the CDR3 has 16 residues. This entry keeps only the CDR3 DNA: 48 bases, framed from base 1.